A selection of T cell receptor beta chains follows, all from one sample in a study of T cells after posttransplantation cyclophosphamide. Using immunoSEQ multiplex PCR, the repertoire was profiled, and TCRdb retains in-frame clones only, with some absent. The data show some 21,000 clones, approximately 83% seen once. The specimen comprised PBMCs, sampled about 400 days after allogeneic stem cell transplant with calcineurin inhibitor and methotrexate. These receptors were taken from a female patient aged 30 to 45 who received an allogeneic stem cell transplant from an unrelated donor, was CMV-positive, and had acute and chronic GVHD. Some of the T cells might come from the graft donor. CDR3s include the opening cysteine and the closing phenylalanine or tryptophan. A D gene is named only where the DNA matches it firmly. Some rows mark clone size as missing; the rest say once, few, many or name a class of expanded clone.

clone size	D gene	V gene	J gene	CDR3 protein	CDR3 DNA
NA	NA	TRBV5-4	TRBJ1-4	CASSSTGGKGNEKLFF	TGTGCCAGCAGCTCCACGGGTGGGAAGGGGAATGAAAAACTGTTTTTT
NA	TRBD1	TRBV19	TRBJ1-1	CASNKDRGRGAEAFF	TGTGCCAGTAACAAGGACAGGGGGCGAGGAGCTGAAGCTTTCTTT
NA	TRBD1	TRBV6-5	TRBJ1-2	CASSAWTGYGYTF	TGTGCCAGCAGTGCCTGGACAGGGTACGGCTACACCTTC
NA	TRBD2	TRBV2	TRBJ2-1	CASSHAASGGINEQFF	TGTGCCAGCAGTCACGCGGCTAGCGGGGGGATCAATGAGCAGTTCTTC
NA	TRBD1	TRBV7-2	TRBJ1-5	CASSQDRLNQPQHF	TGTGCCAGCAGCCAGGACAGGTTAAATCAGCCCCAGCATTTT
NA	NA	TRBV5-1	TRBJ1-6	CASSPGQSSYNSPLHF	TGCGCCAGCAGCCCTGGACAGAGCTCCTATAATTCACCCCTCCACTTT
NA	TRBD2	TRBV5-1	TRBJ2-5	CASSPPGRGGQETQYF	TGCGCCAGCAGCCCTCCCGGTCGGGGGGGCCAAGAGACCCAGTACTTC
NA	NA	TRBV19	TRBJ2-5	CARTKGETQYF	TGTGCCAGGACCAAGGGGGAGACCCAGTACTTC
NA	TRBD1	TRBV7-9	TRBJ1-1	CASSSQGDRAFF	TGTGCCAGCAGCTCACAGGGGGATAGGGCTTTCTTT
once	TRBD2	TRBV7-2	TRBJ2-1	CASSPLMRAGEGKQFF	TGTGCCAGCAGCCCACTGATGCGGGCGGGAGAGGGGAAGCAGTTCTTC
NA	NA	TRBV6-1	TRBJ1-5	CASSESQPQHF	TGTGCCAGCAGTGAGAGTCAGCCCCAGCATTTT
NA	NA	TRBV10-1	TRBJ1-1	CASSESNRVGTEAFF	TGCGCCAGCAGTGAGTCCAACAGGGTAGGAACTGAAGCTTTCTTT
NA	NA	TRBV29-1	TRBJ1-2	CSVGGEDGYTF	TGCAGCGTTGGCGGGGAGGATGGCTACACCTTC
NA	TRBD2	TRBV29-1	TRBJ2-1	CSVEALAGMSYNEQFF	TGCAGCGTTGAAGCCCTAGCGGGAATGTCCTACAATGAGCAGTTCTTC
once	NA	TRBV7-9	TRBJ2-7	CASSLSGGALSYEQYF	TGTGCCAGCAGCTTAAGTGGCGGGGCCCTCTCCTACGAGCAGTACTTC
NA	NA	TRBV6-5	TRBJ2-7	CASRDSYEQYF	TGTGCCAGCAGAGACAGCTACGAGCAGTACTTC
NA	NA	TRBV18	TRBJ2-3	CASSPEDSPTDTQYF	TGTGCCAGCTCACCCGAGGACAGCCCCACAGATACGCAGTATTTT
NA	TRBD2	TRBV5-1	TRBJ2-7	CASSLAGGARYEQYF	TGCGCCAGCAGCTTAGCGGGGGGGGCAAGGTACGAGCAGTACTTC
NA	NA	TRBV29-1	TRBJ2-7	CSVEDLGGRTYEQYF	TGCAGCGTTGAAGATCTCGGAGGGAGAACCTACGAGCAGTACTTC
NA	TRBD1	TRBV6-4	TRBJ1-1	CASRDGQGNTEAFF	TGTGCCAGCAGAGACGGACAGGGGAACACTGAAGCTTTCTTT
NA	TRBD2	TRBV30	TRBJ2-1	CAWATSGYNEQFF	TGTGCCTGGGCGACTAGCGGGTACAATGAGCAGTTCTTC
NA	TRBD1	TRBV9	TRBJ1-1	CASSPPGGNTEAFF	TGTGCCAGCAGCCCCCCAGGGGGTAACACTGAAGCTTTCTTT